This passage covers 30 T cell receptor beta chains from one sample sequenced in a study of blood T cells in healthy people across ages. The second PCR ran 7 to 11 cycles with a sample-barcoded 5' primer and J-beta primers. One entry per CDR3 protein results from TCRdb running MiXCR on the 5' RACE reads. The table shows around 1,800,000 distinct CDR3 sequences, with roughly two fifths occurring only once. The sequenced sample consisted of blood. The origin of the receptors is a human donor in good health.

This clonotype was counted only a few times. The DNA for the CDR3 is TGTGCCAGCAGCCTCGAGCGGGGCGAAACCTACAATGAGCAGTTCTTC. It translates to CASSLERGETYNEQFF. The V and J genes are TRBV7-2 and TRBJ2-1; 7 positions agree with TRBD2. CDR1 is SGHTA and CDR2 is FQGNSA in the germline V gene. V lost 5 bases to trimming and J lost 2 bases; unmatched junction nucleotides: 9. The CDR3 covers 16 residues.

V gene TRBV6-2 or TRBV6-3 combines with J gene TRBJ1-1, with TRBD1 as a possible D gene (5 bases). V lost 5 bases and J 1 base, leaving 11 bases between the germline ends. The CDR3 is 14 amino acids. Germline V gene data show CDR1 as MNHEY and CDR2 as SVGEGT. The CDR3 is CASSPFGTNTEAFF. The DNA for the CDR3 is TGTGCCAGCAGTCCCTTTGGGACGAACACTGAAGCTTTCTTT.

The chain has TRBV4-3 and TRBJ2-5; 7 bases are a match to TRBD1. Germline CDR1 and CDR2: LGHNA and YSLEER. V lost 1 base to trimming and J lost 5 bases; unmatched junction nucleotides: 4. The CDR3 extends over 14 amino acids. CDR3 residues: CASSQGTGVETQYF. As DNA, the CDR3 is TGCGCCAGCAGCCAAGGGACAGGTGTGGAGACCCAGTACTTC.

This chain connects TRBV5-1 to TRBJ2-5; D is undetermined. V was pared by 7 bases and J by 11 bases, with 18 bases between. Germline assignment: CDR1 SGHRS and CDR2 YFSETQ. The CDR3 has 12 amino acids. The CDR3 here is CASADPNTEQYF. For the CDR3, the DNA is TGCGCCAGCGCCGACCCGAATACTGAGCAGTACTTC.

This clonotype was seen just once. The J gene is TRBJ2-2, the V gene TRBV5-1; D perhaps matches TRBD2 (5 bases). Trimming cost V 4 bases and J 7 bases, with 14 bases left between them. The CDR3 runs to 14 residues. Germline V gene sequence: CDR1 SGHRS, CDR2 YFSETQ. The CDR3 sequence: CASSTPTIIGELFF. CDR3 bases: TGCGCCAGCAGCACGCCGACTATTATCGGGGAGCTGTTTTTT. The full variable domain, in which reference TRBV5-1 and TRBJ2-2 provide the parts outside the CDR3, is KAGVTQTPRYLIKTRGQQVTLSCSPISGHRSVSWYQQTPGQGLQFLFEYFSETQRNKGNFPGRFSGRQFSNSRSEMNVSTLELGDSALYLCASSTPTIIGELFFGEGSRLTVL.

V gene TRBV6-1 combines with J gene TRBJ1-1; possibly TRBD1 for D (5 bases). Per the germline V gene, CDR1 is MNHNS and CDR2 is SASEGT. The length of the CDR3 is 14 residues. V was shortened by 5 bases and J by 5 bases, with 15 bases between the two germline ends. Here the CDR3 DNA reads TGTGCCAGCAGTAAGGGAGGGACGGGGACTGAAGCTTTCTTT. Translating it yields CASSKGGTGTEAFF.

The chain joins TRBV4-3 to TRBJ1-2, with D possibly matching TRBD1 (6 bases). Germline values: CDR1 LGHNA, CDR2 YSLEER. The ends were cut back, 2 bases at V and 7 bases at J, with 14 bases in the middle. This CDR3 spans 14 amino acids. CDR3 loop: CASSQQGQSSGYTF. CDR3 DNA: TGCGCCAGCAGCCAACAGGGACAAAGTAGTGGCTACACCTTC.

As for this clonotype: Because the CDR3 is missing its conserved closing phenylalanine or tryptophan, this is likely a read error. The chain employs TRBV5-6 and TRBJ2-5; 11 nucleotides line up with TRBD2. J gave up 2 bases and V 4 bases, and 4 bases lay outside the gene matches. The CDR3 is 15 residues long. Per germline, CDR1 SGHDT and CDR2 YYEEEE. CDR3 bases: TGTGCCAGCAGCCCGGGACTAGCGGAACAAGAGACCCAGTACTCC. It translates to CASSPGLAEQETQYS.

This chain connects TRBV27 to TRBJ1-5; D unresolved. The CDR3 contains 14 residues. Germline V lookup: CDR1 MNHEY, CDR2 SMNVEV (reference sequence). Trimming removed 6 bases at V and 3 bases at J, with 12 bases between. The DNA for the CDR3 is TGTGCCAGCAGCCCCCTTGCGATCAATCAGCCCCAGCATTTT. Encoded protein: CASSPLAINQPQHF.

The chain links TRBV20-1 to TRBJ2-3; 12 bases are a match to TRBD1. Losses at the gene ends were 0 bases for V and 1 base for J; bases not matched to a gene: 2. This CDR3 comprises 16 residues. CDR1 is DFQATT and CDR2 is SNEGSKA in the germline V gene (reference sequence). The CDR3 sequence: CSARDGDRGRTDTQYF. The CDR3 DNA sequence: TGCAGTGCTAGAGATGGGGACAGGGGGCGCACAGATACGCAGTATTTT.

This clonotype was counted between two and nine times. The V gene is TRBV27, the J gene TRBJ1-1; possible D gene TRBD1, 6 bases. Germline V gives CDR1 MNHEY, CDR2 SMNVEV (reference sequence). V dropped 6 bases and J dropped 1 base, with 15 bases sitting between them. The CDR3 length is 15 residues. This CDR3 is CASRQGLGQNTEAFF. CDR3 nucleotides: TGTGCCAGCAGACAGGGCTTGGGGCAGAACACTGAAGCTTTCTTT.

The table lists this clonotype with a few counts. V gene TRBV7-2 combines with J gene TRBJ2-4; D assignment may be TRBD1 or TRBD2 (5 bases each). The last part of the DNA fits TRBJ2-7 better; the J call may be wrong. Per the germline V gene, CDR1 is SGHTA and CDR2 is FQGNSA. There are 14 residues in the CDR3. The CDR3, as DNA: TGTGCCAGCAGCTTAGATTCAGGGAGATACGAGCAGTACTTC. It is translated as CASSLDSGRYEQYF.

This chain joins TRBV15 and TRBJ2-7, with D hard to call. V lost 4 bases, J lost 4 bases, and 11 bases lay in between. This CDR3 has 13 residues. Germline V lookup: CDR1 LNHNV, CDR2 YYDKDF (reference sequence). CDR3 residues: CATSTTVTYEQYF. The CDR3 nucleotides read TGTGCCACCAGCACAACAGTCACATACGAGCAGTACTTC.

The rearrangement joins TRBV4-2 to TRBJ1-1; D unresolved. The ends were cut back, 1 base at V and 5 bases at J, with 8 bases in the middle. This CDR3 is built from 13 residues. The germline gives CDR1 LGHNA, CDR2 YNFKEQ. The chain's CDR3 is CASSQAWDTEAFF. The CDR3 nucleotides are TGTGCCAGCAGCCAAGCCTGGGATACTGAAGCTTTCTTT.

This clonotype was counted only a few times. CDR3 sequence (DNA): TGTGCCAGCAGCTTATCGGTACGGGAAGCTGGGGCCAACGTCCTGACTTTC. It is translated as CASSLSVREAGANVLTF. The J gene is TRBJ2-6, the V gene TRBV13, with D possibly being TRBD2 (5 bases). The CDR3 spans 17 residues. Trimming stripped 2 bases from V and 2 bases from J, with 13 bases between. The V gene's germline CDR1 is PRHDT and CDR2 FYEKMQ (reference sequence).

To note about this clonotype: Mismatch with germline at one junction end may stem from a read error. CDR3 residues: CASSSLSTMGNRPQHF. In DNA, the CDR3 is TGTGCCAGCAGTTCCCTGTCAACCATGGGCAATCGGCCCCAGCATTTT. The chain is built from TRBV28 and TRBJ1-5; D is uncertain. Germline lookup yields CDR1 MDHEN and CDR2 SYDVKM. This CDR3 contains 16 residues.

This chain joins TRBV10-3 and TRBJ2-1, with D perhaps TRBD1 or TRBD2 (5 bases each). V lost 6 bases to trimming and J lost 6 bases, with 18 bases between them. The germline V gene encodes CDR1 ENHRY and CDR2 SYGVKD. The CDR3 has 15 residues. CDR3 coding DNA: TGTGCCATCAGCTCCGGGACCTTAACTGTCAATGAGCAGTTCTTC. Translation: CAISSGTLTVNEQFF.

This clonotype was observed a handful of times. The V gene is TRBV20-1, the J gene TRBJ2-3, with D unresolved. Germline assignment: CDR1 DFQATT and CDR2 SNEGSKA (reference sequence). The CDR3 has 13 amino acids. Trimming removed 1 base from V and 2 bases from J, with 7 bases in between. The CDR3 reads CSARVQHTDTQYF. In DNA form, the CDR3 reads TGCAGTGCTAGAGTTCAACACACAGATACGCAGTATTTT.

This chain connects TRBV5-1 to TRBJ2-1, with 7 bases aligning to TRBD1. V lost 0 bases, J lost 7 bases, and 7 bases stayed unmatched. The CDR3 loop spans 15 amino acids. CDR1 and CDR2 from the germline V gene are SGHRS and YFSETQ. CDR3 sequence (DNA): TGCGCCAGCAGCTTGGCCCAAGACAGGGCGAATGAGCAGTTCTTC. It specifies CASSLAQDRANEQFF.

The chain links TRBV10-3 to TRBJ1-2; D perhaps matches TRBD1 (6 bases). Germline V gives CDR1 ENHRY, CDR2 SYGVKD. The CDR3 covers 15 residues. V lost 3 bases, J lost 1 base, and 12 bases lay in between. CDR3 sequence: CAISDGGAFNYGYTF. The CDR3 DNA follows: TGTGCCATCAGTGACGGGGGCGCGTTTAACTATGGCTACACCTTC.

This chain joins TRBV6-1 and TRBJ1-2; D may be TRBD1 (5 bases). V was trimmed by 5 bases and J by 5 bases, leaving 24 bases between them. Germline V gene data show CDR1 as MNHNS and CDR2 as SASEGT. The CDR3 has 17 amino acids. The CDR3 region is CASSPPGPQLGFYGYTF. In DNA, the CDR3 is TGTGCCAGCAGTCCCCCGGGACCCCAGCTTGGCTTTTATGGCTACACCTTC.

This clonotype was seen only a few times. The chain links TRBV20-1 to TRBJ2-7; D possibly corresponds to TRBD1 (5 bases). V lost 6 bases and J lost 3, with 15 bases in between. This CDR3 contains 13 residues. The V gene's germline CDR1 is DFQATT and CDR2 SNEGSKA (reference sequence). The CDR3 here is CSAPGPGIYEQYF. The DNA of the CDR3 is TGCAGTGCACCAGGGCCGGGTATCTACGAGCAGTACTTC.

This clonotype was counted a few times. V gene TRBV28 combines with J gene TRBJ1-4; D remains ambiguous. Trimming took off 7 bases at V and 0 bases at J, with 18 bases between the two ends. Germline loops: CDR1 MDHEN, CDR2 SYDVKM. This CDR3 is 17 amino acids long. In DNA form, the CDR3 reads TGTGCCAGCACTGCCGGACGTTACTACTCAACTAATGAAAAACTGTTTTTT. It codes for CASTAGRYYSTNEKLFF.

This clonotype was counted only a few times. The chain links TRBV2 to TRBJ1-4; D ambiguous. Germline V CDR1 and CDR2: SNHLY, FYNNEI. The CDR3 is 14 residues long. V lost 0 bases, J lost 0 bases, and 2 bases lay in between. DNA for the CDR3: TGTGCCAGCAGTGAAGCTACAACTAATGAAAAACTGTTTTTT. It codes for CASSEATTNEKLFF.

This clonotype was detected only a few times. The rearrangement joins TRBV15 to TRBJ2-3; D is possibly TRBD1 (6 bases). Germline V gene sequence: CDR1 LNHNV, CDR2 YYDKDF (reference sequence). The CDR3 runs 16 residues. Trimming pared 0 bases from V and 2 bases from J, leaving 12 bases between. CDR3 sequence: CATSRDLDRNTDTQYF. The CDR3 DNA sequence: TGTGCCACCAGCAGAGACCTGGACAGAAACACAGATACGCAGTATTTT.

The chain couples TRBV20-1 to TRBJ2-5; 7 nucleotides agree with TRBD2. The tail of the sequence fits TRBJ2-7 better, so the J call may be wrong. Germline CDR1 DFQATT, CDR2 SNEGSKA (reference sequence). The CDR3 is made up of 14 amino acids. CDR3: CSARLPSGGYEQYF. CDR3 sequence (DNA): TGCAGTGCTAGATTACCTAGCGGAGGTTACGAGCAGTACTTC.

The V call is TRBV24-1, the J call TRBJ1-2; D uncertain. Trimming left V 4 bases short and J 4 bases short, with 9 bases between. This CDR3 is 13 amino acids long. Germline V gene data show CDR1 as KGHDR and CDR2 as SFDVKD. In DNA, the CDR3 is TGTGCCACCAGTGACAACGGGTTCTATGGCTACACCTTC. Its protein product is CATSDNGFYGYTF.

The chain is built from TRBV27 and TRBJ2-4; D is unclear. The last part of the DNA fits TRBJ2-7 better; the J call may be wrong. The V gene's germline CDR1 is MNHEY and CDR2 SMNVEV (reference sequence). The length of the CDR3 is 12 residues. CDR3 residues: CASGIRANEQYF. As DNA, the CDR3 is TGTGCCAGCGGTATTAGGGCGAACGAGCAGTACTTC.

On this clonotype itself: A much larger clone differs by one base, so this may be a read error. This rearrangement joins TRBV12-3 or TRBV12-4 to TRBJ1-1; D unclear. The ends were cut back, 3 bases at V and 7 bases at J, with 15 bases in the middle. This CDR3 comprises 14 residues. The CDR3 DNA sequence: TGTGCCAGCAGTTTTGACCGGGCATACATTGAAGCTTTCTTT. Translated: CASSFDRAYIEAFF.

The chain links TRBV25-1 to TRBJ2-7; 12 bases align to TRBD2. The trim removed 3 bases at V and 4 bases at J, leaving 7 bases unmatched. Germline V gene lookup returns CDR1 MGHDK and CDR2 SYGVNS. The CDR3 covers 16 residues. The CDR3 nucleotides read TGTGCCAGCAGTGACCCAGGGACTAGCGGGTTATACGAGCAGTACTTC. It yields the protein CASSDPGTSGLYEQYF.